A single sample is the source of the 21 T cell receptor beta chains below, sequenced in a study of shared clonotypes between healthy human individuals. CD45RO-negative, CCR7-selected cells formed the naive CD8 fraction, which excluded terminally differentiated effector memory CD45RA+ cells. Clones were read by immunoSEQ multiplex PCR, and TCRdb kept only the in-frame ones, dropping some. The sample has around 650,000 clones; around 96% are singletons. Material for sequencing was naive CD8+ T cells sorted from blood. The receptors were sampled from a woman aged 25-40 years in good health.

This clone was picked up one time. This chain uses TRBV5-8 with TRBJ2-1; no clear D. The V gene lost 3 bases and the J gene lost 0 bases, with 10 bases spanning the gap. Germline CDR1 is SGHTS and CDR2 is YDEGEE. The CDR3 totals 15 residues. For the CDR3, the DNA is TGTGCCAGCAGCTCCATATCGAGCTCCTACAATGAGCAGTTCTTC. This encodes CASSSISSSYNEQFF.

The genes are TRBV11-2 and TRBJ1-3; the D is unclear. V shed 5 bases and J shed 2 bases, with 10 bases lying between them. The length of the CDR3 is 14 residues. The germline V gene encodes CDR1 SGHAT and CDR2 FQNNGV. CDR3 in amino acids: CASSPSVTGNTIYF. CDR3 coding DNA: TGTGCCAGCAGCCCCTCGGTGACTGGAAACACCATATATTTT.

The chain carries TRBV4-1 and TRBJ2-7, with D perhaps given as TRBD1 or TRBD2 (5 bases each). The CDR3 runs to 15 residues. Germline-derived CDR1 and CDR2 are MGHRA and YSYEKL. V lost 2 bases and J 2 bases, leaving 13 bases between the germline ends. CDR3 region: CASSQREGSTYEQYF. The CDR3 nucleotides are TGCGCCAGCAGCCAAAGAGAGGGGTCCACCTACGAGCAGTACTTC.

The gene calls are TRBV5-5 and TRBJ2-7; no definite D call. The CDR3 is 13 residues long. Germline-derived CDR1 and CDR2 are SGHKS and YYEKEE (reference sequence). Trimming stripped 0 bases from V and 3 bases from J, with 7 bases between. The CDR3, as DNA: TGTGCCAGCAGCTTGGGGGATTTCTACGAGCAGTACTTC. Protein product: CASSLGDFYEQYF.

The chain is built from TRBV28 and TRBJ1-6, with TRBD1 as a possible D gene (6 bases). CDR3 length: 13 amino acids. V was cut by 2 bases and J by 9 bases, with 8 bases left in between. The germline gives CDR1 MDHEN, CDR2 SYDVKM. The CDR3 DNA is TGTGCCAGCAGTTTAACAGGGACTTCACCCCTCCACTTT. It encodes CASSLTGTSPLHF.

V usage is TRBV28 and J usage is TRBJ2-7, with D possibly TRBD1 on 6 matching bases. V was cut by 5 bases and J by 5 bases, with 16 bases left in between. The CDR3 loop spans 14 amino acids. CDR1 is MDHEN, CDR2 SYDVKM, per germline. This CDR3 is CASSPRLGAHEQYF. CDR3 nucleotides: TGTGCCAGCAGTCCTAGGCTGGGGGCCCACGAGCAGTACTTC.

This sequence joins TRBV6-1 and TRBJ2-3, with D perhaps TRBD2 (5 bases). CDR3 length equals 17 residues. Trimming left V 1 base short and J 2 bases short, with 16 bases between. Germline loops: CDR1 MNHNS, CDR2 SASEGT. Here the CDR3 DNA reads TGTGCCAGCAGTGAAGTGGTGGGGAGAGGGCTCACAGATACGCAGTATTTT. It specifies CASSEVVGRGLTDTQYF.

The rearrangement joins TRBV27 to TRBJ1-5, with D possibly TRBD1 on 5 matching bases. Trimming shortened V by 5 bases and J by 4 bases, and 21 bases separated the two germline ends. The CDR3 has 17 amino acids. Per germline, CDR1 MNHEY and CDR2 SMNVEV (reference sequence). The CDR3 here is CASSTTLGARINQPQHF. The CDR3 DNA is TGTGCCAGCAGTACGACCCTAGGGGCACGGATAAATCAGCCCCAGCATTTT.

To note about this clone: A read error may explain this, as a much larger clone is one base away. Other DNA sequences in this specimen translate into the identical CDR3. V and J are TRBV11-2 and TRBJ2-7, with no clear D. This CDR3 has 13 residues. Germline V gene sequence: CDR1 SGHAT, CDR2 FQNNGV. Trimming cost V 1 base and J 0 bases, with 4 bases left between them. The CDR3 DNA sequence: TGTGCCAGCAGCTTAGGTGGCTCCTACGAGCAGTACTTC. Its protein product is CASSLGGSYEQYF.

The genes are TRBV27 and TRBJ1-2, with TRBD1 as a possible D gene (6 bases). In germline, CDR1 is MNHEY, CDR2 SMNVEV (reference sequence). The V end lost 7 bases, the J end lost 4 bases, and 22 bases lay between the germline ends. The length of the CDR3 is 16 residues. CDR3 region: CASKGGAGAFFYGYTF. The CDR3 coding sequence is TGTGCCAGCAAAGGGGGGGCAGGGGCCTTTTTCTATGGCTACACCTTC.

The chain couples TRBV14 to TRBJ2-1; 13 nucleotides agree with TRBD2. The CDR3 runs to 17 residues. Trimming at V came to 5 bases and at J to 2 bases, leaving 6 bases not matched to a gene. CDR1 is SGHDN and CDR2 is FVKESK in the germline V gene. CDR3 DNA: TGTGCCAGCAGCTCCGGGACTAGCGGGATGACCTACAATGAGCAGTTCTTC. Its protein product is CASSSGTSGMTYNEQFF.

The rearrangement joins TRBV14 to TRBJ2-7; 9 bases map to TRBD1. The length of the CDR3 is 15 residues. CDR1 and CDR2 (germline): SGHDN, FVKESK. The V gene end was trimmed by 0 bases and the J gene end by 3 bases; junction bases not matched to a gene: 3. This chain's CDR3 is CASSQEGQGNYEQYF. The CDR3 coding sequence is TGTGCCAGCAGCCAAGAAGGACAGGGGAACTACGAGCAGTACTTC. Drawing the rest from reference TRBV14 and TRBJ2-7, the complete variable domain is EAGVTQFPSHSVIEKGQTVTLRCDPISGHDNLYWYRRVMGKEIKFLLHFVKESKQDESGMPNNRFLAERTGGTYSTLKVQPAELEDSGVYFCASSQEGQGNYEQYFGPGTRLTVT.

The count of this clone is one. The chain links TRBV6-5 to TRBJ2-7, with a possible D match to TRBD1 (6 bases). The CDR3 loop spans 14 amino acids. Germline V gene lookup returns CDR1 MNHEY and CDR2 SVGAGI. V lost 2 bases, J lost 3 bases, and 11 bases lay in between. The CDR3 reads CASSYLGHYYEQYF. CDR3 coding DNA: TGTGCCAGCAGTTACCTGGGACACTACTACGAGCAGTACTTC.

V usage is TRBV27 and J usage is TRBJ2-2, with 8 bases lining up with TRBD1. Germline CDR1 MNHEY, CDR2 SMNVEV (reference sequence). This CDR3 has 17 residues. With V trimmed by 2 bases and J by 1 base, 6 bases remained unmatched. This CDR3 is CASSLPTGTGNTGELFF. The CDR3 DNA sequence: TGTGCCAGCAGTTTACCTACCGGGACAGGGAACACCGGGGAGCTGTTTTTT.

The V call is TRBV6-6, the J call TRBJ2-1; D unresolved. The CDR3 length is 12 residues. V lost 8 bases, J lost 5 bases, and 10 bases lay in between. Germline loops: CDR1 MNHNY, CDR2 SVGAGI (reference sequence). CDR3 bases: TGTGCCAGCGGGTATCTTCACAATGAGCAGTTCTTC. This gives the protein CASGYLHNEQFF.

This clone was seen once. The rearrangement uses TRBV5-4 and TRBJ2-6; D unclear. In germline, CDR1 is SGHNT, CDR2 YYREEE (reference sequence). CDR3 length equals 16 residues. V was shortened by 4 bases and J by 0 bases, with 11 bases between the two germline ends. The CDR3 DNA sequence: TGTGCCAGCAGCCCCTCGTACGTCTCTGGGGCCAACGTCCTGACTTTC. This translates into CASSPSYVSGANVLTF.

In this sample, this clone turned up once. This chain connects TRBV29-1 to TRBJ2-3, with D unresolved. V lost 7 bases to trimming and J lost 5 bases, with 10 bases between them. Germline V CDR1 and CDR2: SQVTM, ANQGSEA. The CDR3 has 11 residues. CDR3 residues: CSADGIDTQYF. For the CDR3, the DNA is TGCAGCGCTGATGGGATAGATACGCAGTATTTT.

This chain uses TRBV21-1 with TRBJ2-5; the table names TRBD1, a call not compared with the DNA. TRBV21-1 is a documented pseudogene. The CDR3 is made up of 15 amino acids. This chain's CDR3 is CASNLDITPGETQYF. The CDR3 nucleotides are TGTGCCAGCAACCTGGACATCACCCCTGGGGAGACCCAGTACTTC.

In the case of this clone: The same CDR3 arises from other DNA sequences in this sample as well. V gene TRBV27 combines with J gene TRBJ1-5; no firm D call. Germline V gene data show CDR1 as MNHEY and CDR2 as SMNVEV (reference sequence). The CDR3 is made up of 13 amino acids. V was shortened by 3 bases and J by 5 bases, with 8 bases between the two germline ends. The CDR3 nucleotides are TGTGCCAGCAGTTTGAGGACGGATCAGCCCCAGCATTTT. It encodes CASSLRTDQPQHF.

Remarks on this clone: An end of the junction does not agree with germline; a read error may underlie this. This chain joins TRBV20-1 and TRBJ2-5; D may be TRBD1 (6 bases). This CDR3 region has 9 residues. Germline CDR1 is DFQATT and CDR2 is SNEGSKA (reference sequence). CDR3 sequence reads: CSASDNRDF. In DNA, the CDR3 is TGCAGTGCTAGTGATAACAGGGACTTC.

The chain couples TRBV15 to TRBJ2-1, with D possibly being TRBD2 (5 bases). Trimming stripped 8 bases from V and 3 bases from J, with 14 bases between. Germline assignment: CDR1 LNHNV and CDR2 YYDKDF (reference sequence). The CDR3 has 14 amino acids. CDR3 bases: TGTGCCACCGGTACGGGGAAAAGCTACAATGAGCAGTTCTTC. Its protein is CATGTGKSYNEQFF.